The T cell receptor beta chain described here comes from a study of shared clonotypes between healthy human individuals. Study-wide context: There were three CD4 naive, three CD4 memory, two CD8 naive and one CD8 memory plates per donor.

This CDR3 has 14 residues. Germline V lookup: CDR1 SNHLY, CDR2 FYNNEI. V was pared by 7 bases and J by 3 bases, with 6 bases of the junction left unmatched. Findings of the study overall: Richness estimates generally favored naive over memory subsets. Expectations were that clonotype sharing among donors would be affected by sequencing depth.

In regard to this clone: Antigen specificity is unknown.

The protocol was immunoSEQ multiplex PCR, while the TCRdb copy is restricted to in-frame clones and leaves out a portion. This sample yields around 2.5 million clones, of which 90% to 95% are seen a single time; around 0.4% belongs to the top ten. The source is a man between 18 and 35 years old in good health. Some clones in this sample may be carry-over from other donors' samples. The material sequenced was naive CD4+ T cells from PBMCs. Subset given: CD45RA+ positively selected. The chain uses TRBV2 and TRBJ2-1; 7 bases fit TRBD1. Here the CDR3 DNA reads TGTGCCAGCAAAACAGGGGCATACTACAATGAGCAGTTCTTC. Protein sequence: CASKTGAYYNEQFF. Looking up the rest from reference TRBV2 and TRBJ2-1 gives the full variable domain: EPEVTQTPSHQVTQMGQEVILRCVPISNHLYFYWYRQILGQKVEFLVSFYNNEISEKSEIFDDQFSVERPDGSNFTLKIRSTKLEDSAMYFCASKTGAYYNEQFFGPGTRLTVL.